One and the same sample provided the 9 T cell receptor beta chains below, sequenced in a study of patients and donors after allogeneic stem cell transplantation. In TCRdb, the RT-PCR reads were re-called with MiXCR into one record per CDR3 protein. The sample carries around 170,000 distinct CDR3 sequences, approximately 24% recorded once. Sequences were obtained from blood, either unsorted or a sorted T cell fraction (not recorded which). Receptors were obtained from a human donor who was either an allogeneic HSCT recipient or a stem cell or donor lymphocyte infusion donor (not recorded which). It is not recorded whose cells these are; they may come from a transplant donor.

This clonotype was observed many times. This chain uses TRBV27 with TRBJ1-5; weak D call: TRBD1 (5 bases). Trimming removed 6 bases at V and 5 bases at J, with 14 bases between. The CDR3 is made up of 14 amino acids. The germline V gene encodes CDR1 MNHEY and CDR2 SMNVEV (reference sequence). The CDR3: CASRLRGADQPQHF. Here the CDR3 DNA reads TGTGCCAGCAGGTTGCGGGGCGCCGATCAGCCCCAGCATTTT.

This clonotype was picked up a small number of times. The chain carries TRBV19 and TRBJ1-1, with a tentative D call TRBD1 (5 bases). This CDR3 contains 14 residues. Per the germline V gene, CDR1 is LNHDA and CDR2 is SQIVND (reference sequence). V lost 3 bases and J lost 0, with 8 bases in between. The CDR3 bases are TGTGCCAGTAGTATTGACAGCATGAACACTGAAGCTTTCTTT. It codes for CASSIDSMNTEAFF. Using reference TRBV19 and TRBJ1-1 for the parts outside the CDR3, the full variable domain is DGGITQSPKYLFRKEGQNVTLSCEQNLNHDAMYWYRQDPGQGLRLIYYSQIVNDFQKGDIAEGYSVSREKKESFPLTVTSAQKNPTAFYLCASSIDSMNTEAFFGQGTRLTVV.

This clonotype was detected a few times. An end of the junction does not agree with germline; a read error may underlie this. The rearrangement links TRBV12-3 or TRBV12-4 to TRBJ2-3; TRBD1 matches at 7 bases. CDR3 length equals 10 residues. The CDR3 region is CASSFPGQDF. The DNA of the CDR3 is TGTGCCAGCAGTTTTCCAGGACAGGATTTT.

The chain is built from TRBV19 and TRBJ1-5; 8 bases agree with TRBD1. The CDR3 loop spans 17 amino acids. The V gene's germline CDR1 is LNHDA and CDR2 SQIVND (reference sequence). The V segment lost 3 bases and the J segment 6 bases; nucleotides outside the gene matches: 13. CDR3 coding DNA: TGTGCCAGTAGTATCCCACGACAGGGGAGTTTGGCTCAGCCCCAGCATTTT. This translates into CASSIPRQGSLAQPQHF.

This clonotype was picked up a small number of times. CDR3 nucleotides: TGTGCCAGCAGCTCACAGTACAATCAGCCCCAGCATTTT. Translation: CASSSQYNQPQHF. This rearrangement joins TRBV7-6 to TRBJ1-5; D gene uncertain. Germline CDR1 reads SGHVS; CDR2 reads FNYEAQ. CDR3 length equals 13 residues. Between the trimmed V and J ends, which lost 4 bases and 3 bases, there was a span of 7 bases.

This chain uses TRBV12-3 or TRBV12-4 with TRBJ1-3; D unresolved. This CDR3 is 12 amino acids long. Trimming removed 3 bases from V and 3 bases from J, with 3 bases in between. The CDR3 nucleotides are TGTGCCAGCAGTTTTGTTGGAAACACCATATATTTT. It codes for CASSFVGNTIYF.

The chain uses TRBV12-3 or TRBV12-4 and TRBJ2-1; D is unresolved. The CDR3 is 15 residues long. V was clipped by 1 base and J by 4 bases, with 11 bases between them. CDR3 sequence (DNA): TGTGCCAGCAGTTTAGGCCCGGTGGGTTACAATGAGCAGTTCTTC. Amino acids: CASSLGPVGYNEQFF.

This chain joins TRBV4-2 and TRBJ1-2; D perhaps matches TRBD1 (6 bases). The germline V gene has CDR1 LGHNA and CDR2 YNFKEQ. This CDR3 is built from 15 residues. The ends were cut back, 1 base at V and 4 bases at J, with 13 bases in the middle. The CDR3 DNA is TGTGCCAGCAGCCAAGTAGGCAGGGGATTCTATGGCTACACCTTC. Protein sequence: CASSQVGRGFYGYTF.

The chain carries TRBV14 and TRBJ1-2; D gene ambiguous. The CDR3 sequence is 15 residues long. The V gene lost 0 bases and the J gene lost 9 bases, with 17 bases spanning the gap. Germline-derived CDR1 and CDR2 are SGHDN and FVKESK. The DNA for the CDR3 is TGTGCCAGCAGCCAAGAAGGTGGACCTCGTACTCGCTACACCTTC. The encoded protein is CASSQEGGPRTRYTF.